The sequence of this T cell receptor (beta chain) was determined in a study of CD8+ T cells in alopecia areata. The germline V and J ends were trimmed by 8 bases and 0 bases, with 14 bases remaining between them. This CDR3 comprises 15 residues. Sequencing relied on a cDNA template that was reverse transcribed from extracted RNA. Produced via immunoSEQ multiplex PCR; TCRdb's table is partial and in-frame only. The sample holds around 210,000 clones, approximately 53% seen once. The origin of this receptor is a human donor in good health. The V call is TRBV23-1, the J call TRBJ1-5, with a possible D match to TRBD1 (5 bases). TRBV23-1 is noted as an ORF with a role that remains uncertain. Sequenced material: CD8+ T cells sorted from blood. CDR3 amino acids: CASPPGRNSNQPQHF. In nucleotides, the CDR3 is TGCGCCAGCCCCCCGGGACGGAATAGCAATCAGCCCCAGCATTTT.